The rows below give T cell receptor beta chains drawn from one sample of a study of blood T cell repertoires in COVID-19. Clones were read by immunoSEQ multiplex PCR, and TCRdb kept only the in-frame ones, dropping some. The data contain 410,000 or so clones, about 88% of them singletons. Sequencing input: peripheral blood. The receptors were sampled from a woman in her 40s with COVID-19, enrolled during active disease. Each CDR3 is given with its conserved first and last residue. A D gene is named only where the DNA matches it firmly. Clone size appears in some rows only: once, few, many, or a class for an expanded clone.

cdr3_aa	cdr3_nt	j_call	v_call	d_call	clone_size
CAWSVVRDSYEQYF	TGTGCCTGGAGTGTAGTCCGGGATTCCTACGAGCAGTACTTC	TRBJ2-7	TRBV30	.	few
CASRSAGSFSGANVLTF	TGTGCCAGTAGGTCGGCAGGGTCCTTCTCTGGGGCCAACGTCCTGACTTTC	TRBJ2-6	TRBV19	.	few
CASSIGGGRGQPQHF	TGTGCCAGTAGTATAGGAGGGGGACGGGGTCAGCCCCAGCATTTT	TRBJ1-5	TRBV19	.	.
CATSRDSGEKLFF	TGTGCCACCAGCAGGGACAGTGGCGAAAAACTGTTTTTT	TRBJ1-4	TRBV15	.	.
CASSLQGPNSNQPQHF	TGTGCCAGCAGTCTACAGGGTCCCAATAGCAATCAGCCCCAGCATTTT	TRBJ1-5	TRBV6-6	.	.
CASSLSGAGGYTF	TGTGCCAGCAGTTTATCAGGGGCCGGGGGCTACACCTTC	TRBJ1-2	TRBV27	.	.
CASSLTGWPLHF	TGTGCCAGCAGTCTCACAGGGTGGCCCCTCCACTTT	TRBJ1-6	TRBV27	.	.
CASSLGGGSLSSYEQYF	TGTGCCAGCAGCTTAGGGGGGGGGAGCCTAAGCTCCTACGAGCAGTACTTC	TRBJ2-7	TRBV7-9	TRBD2	.
CASSSDTNTGELFF	TGTGCCAGCTCATCGGACACTAACACCGGGGAGCTGTTTTTT	TRBJ2-2	TRBV18	.	.
CASRFPGQGASNEQFF	TGTGCCAGCAGATTCCCGGGACAGGGGGCGAGCAATGAGCAGTTCTTC	TRBJ2-1	TRBV27	TRBD1	.
CASSSYQGVNYGYTF	TGTGCCAGCAGTTCATATCAGGGGGTCAACTATGGCTACACCTTC	TRBJ1-2	TRBV27	TRBD1	.
CASSLLAAGQDEQFF	TGTGCCAGCAGTTTACTAGCGGCCGGGCAGGATGAGCAGTTCTTC	TRBJ2-1	TRBV6-5	TRBD2	once
CASSRDRGNVYYEQYF	TGTGCCAGCAGCCGAGACAGGGGGAATGTATACTACGAGCAGTACTTC	TRBJ2-7	TRBV28	TRBD1	.
CATSRDLGTGRVYGYTF	TGTGCCACCAGCAGAGATCTGGGAACAGGAAGGGTCTATGGCTACACCTTC	TRBJ1-2	TRBV15	.	.
CASSQHRGGYEQYF	TGTGCCAGCAGCCAACACAGGGGAGGATACGAGCAGTACTTC	TRBJ2-7	TRBV14	.	once
CASSQGIGDYGYTF	TGTGCCAGCAGCCAAGGTATTGGAGACTATGGCTACACCTTC	TRBJ1-2	TRBV4-2	.	once
CASSEDGETQYF	TGTGCCAGCAGTGAAGACGGGGAGACCCAGTACTTC	TRBJ2-5	TRBV6-1	.	.
CASSLSFGTRGTDTQYF	TGTGCCAGCAGCTTGTCCTTCGGGACTAGGGGCACAGATACGCAGTATTTT	TRBJ2-3	TRBV5-4	TRBD2	.
CASSPTSGAETQYF	TGTGCCAGTAGCCCTACTAGCGGGGCTGAGACCCAGTACTTC	TRBJ2-5	TRBV19	TRBD2	.
CASSILAGGFTDTQYF	TGTGCCAGTAGTATCCTAGCGGGAGGCTTCACAGATACGCAGTATTTT	TRBJ2-3	TRBV19	TRBD2	.
CASSTRGGVQNQPQHF	TGTGCCAGTAGTACCAGAGGGGGCGTTCAGAATCAGCCCCAGCATTTT	TRBJ1-5	TRBV19	TRBD1	.
CASSIAPRGQGPETQYF	TGTGCCAGTAGTATAGCCCCCCGGGGACAGGGGCCAGAGACCCAGTACTTC	TRBJ2-5	TRBV19	TRBD1	.
CATSRRSSGSRNEQFF	TGTGCCACCAGCAGACGCTCTAGCGGGAGTCGGAATGAGCAGTTCTTC	TRBJ2-1	TRBV15	TRBD2	.
CASIQSEGRATEAFF	TGTGCCAGCATCCAATCAGAGGGGAGGGCAACTGAAGCTTTCTTT	TRBJ1-1	TRBV6-5	.	.
CASSLGQGVGGLFNQPQHF	TGTGCCAGCAGCTTAGGACAGGGAGTGGGTGGGCTTTTCAATCAGCCCCAGCATTTT	TRBJ1-5	TRBV7-2	TRBD1	.
CAWRPRDRLRNEQYF	TGTGCCTGGAGACCCCGGGACAGATTAAGAAACGAGCAGTACTTC	TRBJ2-7	TRBV30	TRBD1	.
CASSFGTRGNEQFF	TGTGCCAGCAGCTTCGGGACTAGAGGCAATGAGCAGTTCTTC	TRBJ2-1	TRBV7-9	TRBD2	once
CASSSPRQFSLF	TGTGCCAGCAGCTCACCTAGACAGTTTTCGCTCTTC	TRBJ2-1	TRBV7-9	.	.
CASSPGTGGNSPLHF	TGTGCCAGCTCACCCGGGACAGGAGGAAATTCACCCCTCCACTTT	TRBJ1-6	TRBV6-4	TRBD1	few
CASSLPLRLAGVGNEQFF	TGTGCCAGCAGCTTACCCCTTCGACTAGCGGGAGTAGGCAATGAGCAGTTCTTC	TRBJ2-1	TRBV7-9	TRBD2	.
CASSTPEYGYTF	TGTGCCAGCAGTACACCGGAGTATGGCTACACCTTC	TRBJ1-2	TRBV28	.	.
CASSLRGTGIKSYEQYF	TGCGCCAGCAGCCTTAGAGGGACAGGGATCAAATCCTACGAGCAGTACTTC	TRBJ2-7	TRBV4-3	TRBD1	.
CSVRDLRTDTQYF	TGCAGCGTGCGGGACTTACGCACAGATACGCAGTATTTT	TRBJ2-3	TRBV29-1	.	.
CASSLLEGGYGYTF	TGTGCCAGCAGCTTACTCGAAGGGGGCTATGGCTACACCTTC	TRBJ1-2	TRBV7-8	.	.
CASSQAGGAFEQYF	TGTGCCAGCAGCCAAGCAGGGGGCGCTTTCGAGCAGTACTTC	TRBJ2-7	TRBV7-2	TRBD1	.
CASSFQSDQPQHF	TGTGCCAGCAGTTTCCAGTCAGATCAGCCCCAGCATTTT	TRBJ1-5	TRBV12-3/TRBV12-4	.	.
CASSPGQGPSQTQYF	TGTGCCAGCAGCCCGGGACAGGGACCGTCGCAGACCCAGTACTTC	TRBJ2-5	TRBV5-4	TRBD1	.
CASSQDSRDMGQFF	TGTGCCAGCAGCCAAGATTCACGGGACATGGGGCAGTTCTTC	TRBJ2-1	TRBV4-2	.	.
CASSLVQAETQYF	TGTGCCAGCAGCTTGGTACAGGCGGAGACCCAGTACTTC	TRBJ2-5	TRBV5-6	.	.
CASSATGTGNQPQHF	TGTGCCAGCAGCGCCACCGGGACAGGGAATCAGCCCCAGCATTTT	TRBJ1-5	TRBV9	TRBD1	.
CASSRWVFGGNTEAFF	TGTGCCAGCAGCCGCTGGGTCTTCGGGGGGAACACTGAAGCTTTCTTT	TRBJ1-1	TRBV7-2	.	.
CASSRDTNQPQHF	TGCGCCAGCAGCCGGGACACCAATCAGCCCCAGCATTTT	TRBJ1-5	TRBV5-1	.	.